Detailed here is one T cell receptor (beta chain). The sample is drawn from a study of T cells in Graves' hyperthyroidism and ophthalmopathy. Amplified TCR beta CDR3 regions came from RNA transcripts. Primed by the HTBI set, a first-round RT-PCR was run on the TCR CDR3. One entry per CDR3 protein results from TCRdb running MiXCR on the multiplex PCR reads. In the table there are roughly 500,000 distinct CDR3 sequences, 46% of which are singletons. Germline V gene lookup returns CDR1 WSHSY and CDR2 SAAADI. This CDR3 contains 13 residues. V lost 7 bases and J lost 2, with 10 bases in between. The rearrangement uses TRBV10-2 and TRBJ2-3, with unresolved D. This receptor was obtained from an adult woman with Graves' disease, either hyperthyroidism or ophthalmopathy (not recorded which). Specimen: peripheral blood or thyroid tissue (not recorded which). CDR3 nucleotide sequence: TGCGCCAGCACGGGCCTGGTCACAGATACGCAGTATTTT. Translated, it gives CASTGLVTDTQYF.